Each of the 21 T cell receptor beta chains below was sequenced from the same sample in a study of spatial heterogeneity in lung cancer. TCRdb processed the 5' RACE reads anew with MiXCR; each CDR3 protein has one entry. The sample shows 95,000 to 130,000 distinct CDR3 sequences, over 9% of them seen only once. Time point described: blood at routine non-recurrence follow-up after resection. From tumor, nontumor lung or frozen PBMC, whole RNA was taken unsorted for sequencing. The sample here was PBMCs, taken at follow-up. The source is a male donor with early-stage non-small cell lung cancer.

At least ten counts were recorded for this clonotype. The chain carries TRBV5-1 and TRBJ2-1, with 9 bases identical to TRBD2. J gave up 10 bases and V 0 bases, and 5 bases lay outside the gene matches. Germline V gene data show CDR1 as SGHRS and CDR2 as YFSETQ. The CDR3 has 14 residues. The CDR3, as DNA: TGCGCCAGCAGCTTGGCCACGACTAGCGGCGAGCAGTTCTTC. Translating it yields CASSLATTSGEQFF. Using reference TRBV5-1 and TRBJ2-1 for the parts outside the CDR3, the full variable domain is KAGVTQTPRYLIKTRGQQVTLSCSPISGHRSVSWYQQTPGQGLQFLFEYFSETQRNKGNFPGRFSGRQFSNSRSEMNVSTLELGDSALYLCASSLATTSGEQFFGPGTRLTVL.

V usage is TRBV12-3 or TRBV12-4 and J usage is TRBJ2-1; D unresolved. The CDR3 contains 11 residues. V was trimmed by 3 bases and J by 9 bases, leaving 6 bases between them. The CDR3 is CASSFRTEQFF. The CDR3 nucleotides are TGTGCCAGCAGTTTCCGGACTGAGCAGTTCTTC.

This chain uses TRBV3-2 with TRBJ2-7. TRBV3-2 is deemed a pseudogene. The CDR3 has 14 residues. The CDR3 DNA is TGTGCCAGCAGCCAAGGGGGTACCCGTTACGAGCAGTACTTC. This translates into CASSQGGTRYEQYF.

This clonotype has just a few counts. CDR3 loop: CASILEGARTEAFF. The DNA for the CDR3 is TGTGCCAGCATCCTAGAAGGGGCCCGAACTGAAGCTTTCTTT. The chain has TRBV12-3 or TRBV12-4 and TRBJ1-1; D perhaps matches TRBD1 (5 bases). Trimming pared 7 bases from V and 5 bases from J, leaving 17 bases between. The CDR3 runs to 14 residues.

This chain joins TRBV28 and TRBJ2-3; 9 bases are shared with TRBD1. Trimming at V came to 5 bases and at J to 4 bases, leaving 7 bases not matched to a gene. CDR3 length equals 15 residues. Germline lookup yields CDR1 MDHEN and CDR2 SYDVKM. Written as DNA, the CDR3 is TGTGCCAGCAGTCCGCGGGACAGGGTGGCAGATACGCAGTATTTT. Amino acids: CASSPRDRVADTQYF.

A few counts support this clonotype. V is TRBV5-1 and J is TRBJ2-5; tentatively, D is TRBD1 (6 bases). V gave up 4 bases and J gave up 2 bases, with 15 bases separating them. CDR1 SGHRS and CDR2 YFSETQ come from the germline V gene. CDR3 length equals 15 residues. The CDR3 protein is CASSPQGSRQETQYF. CDR3 bases: TGCGCCAGCAGCCCCCAGGGGTCGCGGCAAGAGACCCAGTACTTC.

V and J are TRBV30 and TRBJ1-5; no definite D call. Trimming cost V 2 bases and J 0 bases, with 11 bases left between them. The CDR3 is 15 residues long. CDR1 is GTSNPN, CDR2 SVGIG, per germline (reference sequence). The DNA for the CDR3 is TGTGCCTGGAGTAGTCCGCGCTATAGCAATCAGCCCCAGCATTTT. The encoded protein is CAWSSPRYSNQPQHF.

This clonotype was seen only a few times. V is TRBV28 and J is TRBJ2-3; D gene ambiguous. Per germline, CDR1 MDHEN and CDR2 SYDVKM. CDR3 size: 13 residues. Trimming stripped 3 bases from V and 0 bases from J, with 4 bases between. CDR3 residues: CASSFYSTDTQYF. The CDR3 nucleotides read TGTGCCAGCAGTTTTTACAGCACAGATACGCAGTATTTT.

J is TRBJ2-5 and V is TRBV20-1; 10 nucleotides align to TRBD1. The CDR3 has 15 residues. Trimming removed 3 bases from V and 3 bases from J; junction bases left unmatched: 7. Germline V gene lookup returns CDR1 DFQATT and CDR2 SNEGSKA (reference sequence). CDR3 protein: CSASGQGVYKETQYF. The CDR3 nucleotides read TGCAGTGCTAGCGGACAGGGGGTTTACAAAGAGACCCAGTACTTC.

This chain connects TRBV7-9 to TRBJ1-2; no firm D call. The V gene's germline CDR1 is SEHNR and CDR2 FQNEAQ (reference sequence). The CDR3 loop spans 14 amino acids. Trimming left V 5 bases short and J 8 bases short, with 18 bases between. CDR3 loop: CASSTAGGLHGYTF. In DNA form, the CDR3 reads TGTGCCAGCAGCACAGCTGGAGGGTTGCACGGCTACACCTTC.

CDR3 coding DNA: TGTGCCAGCTCGCTTGGACAGGGCCTGGCGTCACCCCTCCACTTT. Residues: CASSLGQGLASPLHF. The J gene is TRBJ1-6, the V gene TRBV18, with 8 bases that match TRBD1. Trimming cost V 6 bases and J 10 bases; bases outside gene matches: 11. This CDR3 has 15 amino acids. Germline V CDR1 and CDR2: KGHSH, LQKENI.

The chain recombines TRBV30 with TRBJ2-1; the match to TRBD1 covers 9 bases. Germline V gene sequence: CDR1 GTSNPN, CDR2 SVGIG (reference sequence). The V and J ends lost 4 bases and 9 bases, in that order; junction bases with no gene match: 10. The CDR3 length is 14 residues. The CDR3 DNA reads as TGTGCCTGGACCCGAGGACAGGGGATGGGTGAGCAGTTCTTC. Translation: CAWTRGQGMGEQFF.

This clonotype showed up many times. The rearrangement links TRBV6-1 to TRBJ1-1; unclear D gene. This CDR3 has 13 amino acids. V was cut by 4 bases and J by 4 bases, with 10 bases left in between. Germline values: CDR1 MNHNS, CDR2 SASEGT. The CDR3 DNA is TGTGCCAGCAGTGGCCCCCTTGGCACTGAAGCTTTCTTT. Translation: CASSGPLGTEAFF.

The table lists this clonotype with a few counts. V usage is TRBV20-1 and J usage is TRBJ2-3, with a tentative D call TRBD2 (5 bases). Germline V gene data show CDR1 as DFQATT and CDR2 as SNEGSKA (reference sequence). This CDR3 region has 12 residues. V was pared by 6 bases and J by 2 bases, with 9 bases between. The CDR3 DNA follows: TGCAGTGCAGGAGCGGACACAGATACGCAGTATTTT. It codes for CSAGADTDTQYF.

This clonotype appeared many times. The chain recombines TRBV4-2 with TRBJ2-1; D may match TRBD1 or TRBD2 (5 bases each). Germline-derived CDR1 and CDR2 are LGHNA and YNFKEQ. Trimming left V 4 bases short and J 10 bases short, with 17 bases between. This CDR3 contains 14 residues. The CDR3, as DNA: TGTGCCAGCAGCCTCGGGACGCCGGTGGAAGAGCAGTTCTTC. It specifies CASSLGTPVEEQFF.

This clonotype was picked up many times. The V call is TRBV4-3, the J call TRBJ1-2; D remains ambiguous. Deletions cut 2 bases from V and 5 bases from J, with 15 bases between. CDR1 is LGHNA and CDR2 is YSLEER in the germline V gene. CDR3 length equals 15 residues. The CDR3 DNA sequence: TGCGCCAGCAGCCAATACCCCTCCCGGGATTATGGCTACACCTTC. Residues: CASSQYPSRDYGYTF.

Ten or more counts support this clonotype. The rearrangement uses TRBV10-3 and TRBJ1-2; D is unresolved. Germline CDR1 and CDR2: ENHRY and SYGVKD. The CDR3 has 13 residues. V lost 6 bases and J lost 5, with 13 bases in between. The CDR3 is CAIRLGTAYGYTF. The CDR3 nucleotides are TGTGCCATCAGGCTCGGAACGGCTTATGGCTACACCTTC.

This clonotype was recorded at least ten times. CDR3 region: CSAMPGGDEQFF. CDR3 in DNA: TGCAGTGCTATGCCGGGGGGCGATGAGCAGTTCTTC. The chain employs TRBV20-1 and TRBJ2-1, with a possible D match to TRBD2 (7 bases). The CDR3 length is 12 residues. Deletions cut 4 bases from V and 8 bases from J, with 12 bases between. From germline, CDR1 is DFQATT and CDR2 SNEGSKA (reference sequence).

The sample holds a few counts of this clonotype. This chain uses TRBV5-8 with TRBJ1-5; D unclear. The CDR3 runs 12 residues. V lost 4 bases to trimming and J lost 4 bases, with 6 bases between them. Germline CDR1 reads SGHTS; CDR2 reads YDEGEE. CDR3 amino acids: CASSVFNQPQHF. The CDR3 DNA reads as TGTGCCAGCAGCGTGTTTAATCAGCCCCAGCATTTT.

The CDR3, as DNA: TGCAGTGCTAGAGAATCTAGCGTGGGCACAGATACGCAGTATTTT. This translates into CSARESSVGTDTQYF. This sequence joins TRBV20-1 and TRBJ2-3; D possibly corresponds to TRBD2 (6 bases). The V end was cut by 0 bases, the J end by 1 base, with 11 bases between. The CDR3 has 15 residues. Germline V gene sequence: CDR1 DFQATT, CDR2 SNEGSKA (reference sequence).

In the case of this clonotype: Compared with germline, one end of the junction differs, possibly owing to a read error. The gene calls are TRBV12-3 or TRBV12-4 and TRBJ1-6; D remains unclear. The CDR3 runs to 13 residues. The CDR3 bases are TGCGCCAGCAACAAACCGGGTAGCTCACCCATCCACTTT. This gives the protein CASNKPGSSPIHF.